The entry below gives a single TCR beta chain sequence along with its context. These data are taken from a study of blood T cell repertoires in COVID-19. This CDR3 is built from 13 residues. Germline V gene sequence: CDR1 KGHSH, CDR2 LQKENI. V was pared by 0 bases and J by 12 bases, with 5 bases of the junction left unmatched. As originally analysed: Reference gene primer amplification yielded estimated nucleated cell counts. The data were produced by immunoSEQ multiplex PCR, yet TCRdb's version contains in-frame clones alone and is incomplete. The V and J calls and clone size were taken over from that table, and D and trimming were inferred from the DNA. Of tens of thousands of clones in the sample, less than 90% were seen once.

The V and J genes are TRBV18 and TRBJ2-1; TRBD1 agrees at 7 bases. Sequencing was carried out using peripheral blood. This TCR derives from a man in his 70s with acute or convalescent COVID-19. This chain's CDR3 is CASSPPGQQGQFF. The CDR3 DNA follows: TGTGCCAGCTCACCACCGGGACAGCAGGGGCAGTTCTTC.